This T cell receptor beta chain was identified in a study of metastatic and nonmetastatic thyroid tumors. Unmatched junction bases numbered 9, after V lost 5 bases and J lost 5 bases. The CDR3 consists of 15 residues. Per germline, CDR1 LNHDA and CDR2 SQIVND (reference sequence). Original handling: What underpinned the distant-metastasis classifier for papillary thyroid cancer was the set of CDR3 differences across clinicopathological groups. TCRdb re-processed the PCR reads through MiXCR. V and J calls and clone size were set by TCRdb, not the authors. The sample includes some 36,000 clones, approximately 18% of them seen just once. Prior to thyroid surgery, none of the patients had received any treatment. This clone has a count of ten or more.

The sequenced material came from blood. The V and J genes are TRBV19 and TRBJ2-5; 9 nucleotides align to TRBD2. The clonotype originates from a male donor with papillary thyroid cancer or a benign thyroid nodule (not recorded which). Some clones in this sample may be carry-over from other donors' samples. The CDR3, as DNA: TGTGCCAGTAGTGCTCTAGCGGGGCCGGGGGAGACCCAGTACTTC. Protein product: CASSALAGPGETQYF.